These T cell receptor beta chains were read from a single sample in a study of blood T cell repertoires in COVID-19. Only in-frame clones appear in the TCRdb table, and some are missing; sequencing was by immunoSEQ multiplex PCR. The data show around 340,000 clones, roughly 87% seen once. Sequencing was carried out using peripheral blood. The receptors shown here come from a woman aged 55-70 years with COVID-19, enrolled during active disease. The CDR3 runs from the conserved cysteine through the conserved F or W. Fields, in order: CDR3 protein, J gene, V gene.

CDR3 protein: CASSADLGNTIYF
J gene: TRBJ1-3
V gene: TRBV3-1/TRBV3-2

CDR3 protein: CASSFLVSGGALETQYF
J gene: TRBJ2-5
V gene: TRBV7-3

CDR3 protein: CASIFGGASKDEQYF
J gene: TRBJ2-7
V gene: TRBV2

CDR3 protein: CASRAAGTGNSPLHF
J gene: TRBJ1-6
V gene: TRBV27

CDR3 protein: CATSQHDNQETQYF
J gene: TRBJ2-5
V gene: TRBV4-2

CDR3 protein: CASSLLPGQGNTGELFF
J gene: TRBJ2-2
V gene: TRBV5-1

CDR3 protein: CASRKDSGGFNAFF
J gene: TRBJ1-1
V gene: TRBV19

CDR3 protein: CASSQYRDSNQPQHF
J gene: TRBJ1-5
V gene: TRBV3-1/TRBV3-2

CDR3 protein: CSVAAGGRNIQYF
J gene: TRBJ2-4
V gene: TRBV29-1

CDR3 protein: CATRAGEVPLDYTF
J gene: TRBJ1-2
V gene: TRBV28

CDR3 protein: CASTRLEGALVYGYTF
J gene: TRBJ1-2
V gene: TRBV28

CDR3 protein: CASSLRQGRTEAFF
J gene: TRBJ1-1
V gene: TRBV6-5

CDR3 protein: CASSYRQGGKTEAFF
J gene: TRBJ1-1
V gene: TRBV6-5

CDR3 protein: CASSVDRGHYEKLFF
J gene: TRBJ1-4
V gene: TRBV6-5

CDR3 protein: CASTQGGAQWTQYF
J gene: TRBJ2-5
V gene: TRBV6-5

CDR3 protein: CASSSGRQDNQPQHF
J gene: TRBJ1-5
V gene: TRBV9

CDR3 protein: CASRPALRERYGYTF
J gene: TRBJ1-2
V gene: TRBV6-5

CDR3 protein: CAIRSERTEAFF
J gene: TRBJ1-1
V gene: TRBV10-3

CDR3 protein: CSALFNYGYTF
J gene: TRBJ1-2
V gene: TRBV20-1

CDR3 protein: CASSFWTGNYGYTF
J gene: TRBJ1-2
V gene: TRBV5-1

CDR3 protein: CASSLASSGGSFYNEQFF
J gene: TRBJ2-1
V gene: TRBV7-6

CDR3 protein: CASSQRTGDNSPLHF
J gene: TRBJ1-6
V gene: TRBV27

CDR3 protein: CASSSADPSYNEQFF
J gene: TRBJ2-1
V gene: TRBV5-1

CDR3 protein: CASSPRTRAAGNEQFF
J gene: TRBJ2-1
V gene: TRBV2

CDR3 protein: CASSYPEGQVYEQYF
J gene: TRBJ2-7
V gene: TRBV6-6

CDR3 protein: CASRTDRVQPQHF
J gene: TRBJ1-5
V gene: TRBV6-5

CDR3 protein: CAWSVQGGPGETQYF
J gene: TRBJ2-5
V gene: TRBV30

CDR3 protein: CASRGSYTGELFF
J gene: TRBJ2-2
V gene: TRBV6-5

CDR3 protein: CAISLTSTDTQYF
J gene: TRBJ2-3
V gene: TRBV10-3

CDR3 protein: CASLLAGGGGELFF
J gene: TRBJ2-2
V gene: TRBV7-2

CDR3 protein: CASSPPGDLRAADTQYF
J gene: TRBJ2-3
V gene: TRBV7-6

CDR3 protein: CASSLTGVNGYTF
J gene: TRBJ1-2
V gene: TRBV7-9

CDR3 protein: CASSFDKYEQYF
J gene: TRBJ2-7
V gene: TRBV6-6

CDR3 protein: CASRAQGLNEQFF
J gene: TRBJ2-1
V gene: TRBV28

CDR3 protein: CASSLAPDSTGELFF
J gene: TRBJ2-2
V gene: TRBV5-1

CDR3 protein: CASSADSTSNYGYTF
J gene: TRBJ1-2
V gene: TRBV7-2

CDR3 protein: CAISPGTDYEQYF
J gene: TRBJ2-7
V gene: TRBV10-3

CDR3 protein: CASSLTGGAPQETQYF
J gene: TRBJ2-5
V gene: TRBV9

CDR3 protein: CASSYSRIEKLFF
J gene: TRBJ1-4
V gene: TRBV6-5

CDR3 protein: CASSTQLPTGAVLNIQYF
J gene: TRBJ2-4
V gene: TRBV19

CDR3 protein: CASRPTGVRTEAFF
J gene: TRBJ1-1
V gene: TRBV6-5

CDR3 protein: CASSFGGGQETQYF
J gene: TRBJ2-5
V gene: TRBV27

CDR3 protein: CTSSQDRGGIYF
J gene: TRBJ1-3
V gene: TRBV1

CDR3 protein: CSVVAGGYGYTF
J gene: TRBJ1-2
V gene: TRBV29-1

CDR3 protein: CASGPLAGGLDEQFF
J gene: TRBJ2-1
V gene: TRBV27

CDR3 protein: CASSLIAGASTGELFF
J gene: TRBJ2-2
V gene: TRBV7-3

CDR3 protein: CASSESGRGPAEAFF
J gene: TRBJ1-1
V gene: TRBV10-1

CDR3 protein: CASSIWGLATEAFF
J gene: TRBJ1-1
V gene: TRBV19

CDR3 protein: CASSERRGQETQYF
J gene: TRBJ2-5
V gene: TRBV6-1

CDR3 protein: CASSGTGAPNEKLFF
J gene: TRBJ1-4
V gene: TRBV18

CDR3 protein: CASSSGAGEAFF
J gene: TRBJ1-1
V gene: TRBV12-3/TRBV12-4

CDR3 protein: CASRQGTGELFF
J gene: TRBJ2-2
V gene: TRBV28

CDR3 protein: CSVPFSGTVNTEAFF
J gene: TRBJ1-1
V gene: TRBV29-1